This T cell receptor (beta chain) comes out of a study of breast tumors, draining lymph nodes, adjacent tissues. Overall study results and limits: Luminal-like breast cancer showed significantly greater tumor-nontumor repertoire similarity than basal-like breast cancer did. Tumor repertoires ranked between lymph nodes and nontumor tissue in diversity, with V and J gene preferences. The data were judged consistent with most tumor T cells coming from lymph node and expanding in tumor.

One entry per CDR3 protein, called by TCRdb with MiXCR from the multiplex PCR reads. The data hold some 85,000 distinct CDR3 sequences, with around 30% observed a single time. Samples came from axillary lymph nodes draining the breast cancer. The germline V gene encodes CDR1 MGHRA and CDR2 YSYEKL. The V end lost 0 bases, the J end lost 1 base, and 13 bases lay between the germline ends. The CDR3 is made up of 16 amino acids. This clonotype was recorded at least ten times. Its specificity is not known. This sequence joins TRBV4-1 and TRBJ2-7; D gene unclear. The TCR sequence derives from a female donor with breast cancer. Some clones in this sample may be carry-over from other donors' samples. The sequencing input was axillary lymph node tissue. The CDR3 nucleotides are TGCGCCAGCAGCCAAGAACTCAGAGGATCTTCCTACGAGCAGTACTTC. Its translation: CASSQELRGSSYEQYF.